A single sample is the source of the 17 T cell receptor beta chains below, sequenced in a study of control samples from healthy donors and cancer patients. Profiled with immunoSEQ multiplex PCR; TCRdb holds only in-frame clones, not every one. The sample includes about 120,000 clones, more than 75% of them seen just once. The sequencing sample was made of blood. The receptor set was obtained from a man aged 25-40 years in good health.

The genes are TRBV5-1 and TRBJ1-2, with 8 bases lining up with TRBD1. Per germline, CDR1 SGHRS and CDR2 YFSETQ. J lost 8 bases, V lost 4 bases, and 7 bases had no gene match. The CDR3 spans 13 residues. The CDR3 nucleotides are TGCGCCAGCAGCCCCGAAGGACAGGGAGGCTACACCTTC. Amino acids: CASSPEGQGGYTF.

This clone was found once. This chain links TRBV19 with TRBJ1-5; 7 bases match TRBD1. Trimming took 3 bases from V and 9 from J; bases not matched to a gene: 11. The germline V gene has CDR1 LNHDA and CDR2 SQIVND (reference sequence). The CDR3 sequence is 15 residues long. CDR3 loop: CASSIPQGGLGPQHF. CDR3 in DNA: TGTGCCAGTAGTATCCCTCAGGGGGGCTTGGGGCCCCAGCATTTT.

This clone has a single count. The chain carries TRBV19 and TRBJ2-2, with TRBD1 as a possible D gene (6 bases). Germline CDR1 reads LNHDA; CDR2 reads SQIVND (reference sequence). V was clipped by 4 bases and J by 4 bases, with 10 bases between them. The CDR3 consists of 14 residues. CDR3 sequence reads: CASSTGQITGELFF. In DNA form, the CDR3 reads TGTGCCAGTAGTACGGGACAAATCACCGGGGAGCTGTTTTTT.

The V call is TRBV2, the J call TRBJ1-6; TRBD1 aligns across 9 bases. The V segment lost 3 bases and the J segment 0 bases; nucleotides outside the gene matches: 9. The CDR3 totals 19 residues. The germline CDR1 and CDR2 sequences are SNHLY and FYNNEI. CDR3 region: CASSDGRTGEGSYNSPLHF. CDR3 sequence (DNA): TGTGCCAGCAGTGATGGTCGGACAGGGGAAGGCTCCTATAATTCACCCCTCCACTTT.

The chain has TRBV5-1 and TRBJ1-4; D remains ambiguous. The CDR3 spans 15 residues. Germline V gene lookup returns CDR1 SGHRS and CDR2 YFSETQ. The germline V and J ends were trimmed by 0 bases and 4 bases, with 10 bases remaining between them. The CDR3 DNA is TGCGCCAGCAGCTTGGAAGGGCTAGTTAATGAAAAACTGTTTTTT. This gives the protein CASSLEGLVNEKLFF.

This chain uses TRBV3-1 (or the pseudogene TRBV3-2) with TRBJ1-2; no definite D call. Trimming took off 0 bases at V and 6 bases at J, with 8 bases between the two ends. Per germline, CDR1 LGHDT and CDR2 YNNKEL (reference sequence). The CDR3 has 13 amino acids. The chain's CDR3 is CASSQDNTHGYTF. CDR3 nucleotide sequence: TGTGCCAGCAGCCAAGACAACACCCATGGCTACACCTTC.

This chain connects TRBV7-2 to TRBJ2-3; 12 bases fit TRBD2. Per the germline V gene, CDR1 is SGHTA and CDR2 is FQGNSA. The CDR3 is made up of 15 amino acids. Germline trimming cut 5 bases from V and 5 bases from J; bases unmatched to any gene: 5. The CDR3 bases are TGTGCCAGCAGCCGGACTAGCGGGGATGGAGATACGCAGTATTTT. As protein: CASSRTSGDGDTQYF.

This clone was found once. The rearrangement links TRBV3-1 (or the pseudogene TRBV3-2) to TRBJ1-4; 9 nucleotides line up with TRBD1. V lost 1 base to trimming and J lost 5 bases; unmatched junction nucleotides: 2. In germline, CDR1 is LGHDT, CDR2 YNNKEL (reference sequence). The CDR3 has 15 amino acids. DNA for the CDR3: TGTGCCAGCAGCCAAGGGACAGGGGAAAATGAAAAACTGTTTTTT. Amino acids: CASSQGTGENEKLFF.

DNA of the CDR3: TGTGCCAGCACTAGCCTGAGCAATCAGCCCCAGCATTTT. This gives the protein CASTSLSNQPQHF. This chain connects TRBV2 to TRBJ1-5; D not resolved. CDR1 is SNHLY and CDR2 is FYNNEI in the germline V gene. The CDR3 covers 13 residues. V lost 7 bases and J lost 1, with 8 bases in between.

The CDR3 nucleotides are TGTGCCAGCAGCGTAGTAGGGGGGAACACTGAAGCTTTCTTT. As protein: CASSVVGGNTEAFF. The chain links TRBV9 to TRBJ1-1; D perhaps matches TRBD1 (6 bases). Germline loops: CDR1 SGDLS, CDR2 YYNGEE. Deletions cut 0 bases from V and 1 base from J, with 7 bases between. The CDR3 sequence is 14 residues long.

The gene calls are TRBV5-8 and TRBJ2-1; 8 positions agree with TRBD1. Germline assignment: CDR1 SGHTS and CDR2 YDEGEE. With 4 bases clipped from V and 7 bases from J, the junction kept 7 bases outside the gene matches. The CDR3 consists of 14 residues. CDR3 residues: CASSHSRQGNEQFF. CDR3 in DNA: TGTGCCAGCAGCCACTCACGACAGGGGAATGAGCAGTTCTTC.

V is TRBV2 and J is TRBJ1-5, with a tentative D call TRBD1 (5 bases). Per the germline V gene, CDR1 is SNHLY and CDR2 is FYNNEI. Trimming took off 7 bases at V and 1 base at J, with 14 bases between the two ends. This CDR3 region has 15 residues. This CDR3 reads CASNQGRVSNQPQHF. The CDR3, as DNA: TGTGCCAGCAATCAGGGTAGAGTGAGCAATCAGCCCCAGCATTTT. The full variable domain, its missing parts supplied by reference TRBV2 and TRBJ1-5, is EPEVTQTPSHQVTQMGQEVILRCVPISNHLYFYWYRQILGQKVEFLVSFYNNEISEKSEIFDDQFSVERPDGSNFTLKIRSTKLEDSAMYFCASNQGRVSNQPQHFGDGTRLSIL.

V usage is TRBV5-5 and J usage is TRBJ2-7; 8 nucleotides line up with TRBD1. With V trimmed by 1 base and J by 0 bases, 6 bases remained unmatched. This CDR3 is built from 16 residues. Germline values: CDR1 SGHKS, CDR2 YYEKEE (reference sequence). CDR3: CASSLSGTGLSYEQYV. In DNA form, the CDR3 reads TGTGCCAGCAGCTTGTCGGGGACAGGCCTCTCCTACGAGCAGTACGTC.

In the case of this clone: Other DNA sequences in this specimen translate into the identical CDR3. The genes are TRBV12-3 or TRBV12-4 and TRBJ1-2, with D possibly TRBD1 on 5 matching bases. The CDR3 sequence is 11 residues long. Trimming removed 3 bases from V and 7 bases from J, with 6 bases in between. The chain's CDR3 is CASSLGGGYTF. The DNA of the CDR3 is TGTGCCAGCAGTTTGGGGGGTGGCTACACCTTC.

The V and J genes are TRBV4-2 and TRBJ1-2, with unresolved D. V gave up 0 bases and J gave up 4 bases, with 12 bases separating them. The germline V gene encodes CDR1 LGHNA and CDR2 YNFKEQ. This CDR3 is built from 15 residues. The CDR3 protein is CASSQENGLTYGYTF. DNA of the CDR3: TGTGCCAGCAGCCAAGAAAATGGTCTCACCTATGGCTACACCTTC.

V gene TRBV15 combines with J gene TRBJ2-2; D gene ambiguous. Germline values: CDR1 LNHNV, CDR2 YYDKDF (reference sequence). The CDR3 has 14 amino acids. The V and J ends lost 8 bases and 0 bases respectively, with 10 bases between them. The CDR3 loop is CATWTDSNTGELFF. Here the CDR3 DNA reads TGTGCCACCTGGACGGATTCGAACACCGGGGAGCTGTTTTTT.

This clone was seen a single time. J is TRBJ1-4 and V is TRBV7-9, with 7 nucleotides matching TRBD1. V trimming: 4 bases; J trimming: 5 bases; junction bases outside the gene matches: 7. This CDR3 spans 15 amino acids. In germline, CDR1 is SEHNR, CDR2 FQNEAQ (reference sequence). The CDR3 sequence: CASSSTGKRNEKLFF. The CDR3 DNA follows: TGTGCCAGCAGCTCGACAGGGAAGCGCAATGAAAAACTGTTTTTT.